The subject of this entry is one TCR beta chain. The data were obtained in a study of blood T cell repertoires in COVID-19. CDR1 is SGHRS, CDR2 YFSETQ, per germline. V trimming: 1 base; J trimming: 5 bases; junction bases outside the gene matches: 7. The CDR3 covers 15 residues. The assay was immunoSEQ multiplex PCR, and TCRdb's table has in-frame clones only and misses some. The table has some 130,000 clones, approximately 80% seen once. The origin of this receptor is a woman aged 55 to 70 with active or convalescent COVID-19. The sample consisted of peripheral blood. This chain uses TRBV5-1 with TRBJ2-3, with TRBD2 matching 7 bases. CDR3 sequence: CASSLFGTKVDTQYF. The DNA for the CDR3 is TGCGCCAGCAGCTTGTTTGGGACTAAGGTAGATACGCAGTATTTT.